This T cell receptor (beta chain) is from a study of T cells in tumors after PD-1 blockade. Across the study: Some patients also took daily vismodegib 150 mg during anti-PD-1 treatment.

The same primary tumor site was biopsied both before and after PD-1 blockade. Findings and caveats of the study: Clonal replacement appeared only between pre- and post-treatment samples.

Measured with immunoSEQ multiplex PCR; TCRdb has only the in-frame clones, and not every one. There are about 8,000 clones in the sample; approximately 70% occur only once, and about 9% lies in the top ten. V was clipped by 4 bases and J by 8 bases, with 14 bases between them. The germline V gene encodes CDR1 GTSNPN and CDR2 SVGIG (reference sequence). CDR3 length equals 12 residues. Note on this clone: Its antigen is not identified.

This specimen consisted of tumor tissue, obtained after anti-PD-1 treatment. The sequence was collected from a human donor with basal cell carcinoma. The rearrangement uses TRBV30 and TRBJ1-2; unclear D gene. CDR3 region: CAWTIAVGGYTF. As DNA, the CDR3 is TGTGCCTGGACGATAGCGGTTGGGGGCTACACCTTC.